The T cell receptor beta chain under discussion was sequenced for a study of post-analysis software for immune sequencing data. Whole-study context: Relapsing-remitting, secondary progressive and progressive-relapsing forms made up the multiple sclerosis disease courses. General study results and limits: Controls' normalized Chao1 diversity significantly exceeded that of multiple sclerosis patients. Batch-matched samples strongly co-clustered by F measure. Higher frequency in patients than in controls was seen for five TRBV segments, with TRBV5-6, TRBV5-1 and TRBV20-1 among them.

This clonotype was observed a handful of times. Its antigen is unknown. cDNA libraries for TCR beta contained unique molecular identifiers. Once about 0.95 to 10 million T cells were used, roughly 0.5 million cDNA molecules resulted. TCRdb passed the PCR reads through MiXCR, listing each CDR3 protein once. The sample has about 460,000 distinct CDR3 sequences, under 55% seen once. CDR1 MDHEN and CDR2 SYDVKM come from the germline V gene. The CDR3 is made up of 13 amino acids. The chain carries TRBV28 and TRBJ2-5; D ambiguous. The tail of the sequence fits TRBJ2-7 better, so the J call may be wrong. The sample taken for sequencing was blood. This receptor was identified in a girl aged 10-17 years with multiple sclerosis. For the CDR3, the DNA is TGTGCCAGCAGTTTGAGGACCGGGCGCGAGCAGTACTTC. Its translation is CASSLRTGREQYF.